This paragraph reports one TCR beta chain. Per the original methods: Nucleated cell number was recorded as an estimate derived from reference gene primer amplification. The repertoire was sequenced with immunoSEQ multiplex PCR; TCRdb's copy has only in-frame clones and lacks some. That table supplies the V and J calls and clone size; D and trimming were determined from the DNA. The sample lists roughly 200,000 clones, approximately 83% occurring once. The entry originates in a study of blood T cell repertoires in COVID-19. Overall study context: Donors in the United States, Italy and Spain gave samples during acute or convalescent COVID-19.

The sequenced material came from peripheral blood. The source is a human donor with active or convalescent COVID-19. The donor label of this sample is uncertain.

The CDR3 here is CASIIGTGNPYGYTF. The CDR3 nucleotides read TGTGCCAGCATCATTGGGACAGGGAACCCGTATGGCTACACCTTC. The chain links TRBV6-5 to TRBJ1-2; TRBD1 agrees at 9 bases. Germline V gene sequence: CDR1 MNHEY, CDR2 SVGAGI. This CDR3 contains 15 residues. V was clipped by 7 bases and J by 5 bases; unmatched bases: 11.